This entry lists 21 T cell receptor beta chains sequenced from one sample in a study of blood T cell repertoires in COVID-19 (dated by TCRdb to 2020 to 2021). The library was built by means of the immunoSEQ multiplex PCR assay. The immuneACCESS repertoire file appears here via TCRdb, limited to in-frame rearrangements. These files lack a portion of the clones; in checked studies, under half of the deficit traces to unresolved V genes, and the cause of the others is not known. This sample holds some 290,000 clones; roughly 90% were observed only once. In total, the top ten clones hold 2.5% to 3% of the sample. Input material: peripheral blood. The receptors originated from a woman aged 25 to 39 with COVID-19, enrolled during active disease.

The CDR3 region has the DNA TGTGCCAGCAGCCAAGATTGGGGCGGGAGGGCCTCGGATACGCAGTATTTT. Translation: CASSQDWGGRASDTQYF. The rearrangement uses TRBV14 and TRBJ2-3; 9 bases fit TRBD2. With 0 bases clipped from V and 6 bases from J, the junction kept 10 bases outside the gene matches. Germline values: CDR1 SGHDN, CDR2 FVKESK. This CDR3 region has 17 residues.

In its sample, this clone was seen once. The chain has TRBV19 and TRBJ1-2, with D perhaps matching TRBD1 (5 bases). The CDR3 runs to 14 residues. Trimming pared 3 bases from V and 9 bases from J, leaving 17 bases between. Germline values: CDR1 LNHDA, CDR2 SQIVND (reference sequence). The CDR3 region is CASSINTGAMSYTF. DNA of the CDR3: TGTGCCAGTAGTATCAACACAGGTGCAATGAGCTACACCTTC.

The V call is TRBV6-5, the J call TRBJ1-2; 9 bases align to TRBD1. With V trimmed by 0 bases and J by 7 bases, 3 bases remained unmatched. The CDR3 has 14 residues. Germline assignment: CDR1 MNHEY and CDR2 SVGAGI. The CDR3 reads CASSYSTGGGGYTF. The CDR3 DNA is TGTGCCAGCAGTTACTCGACAGGGGGTGGTGGCTACACCTTC.

The chain recombines TRBV27 with TRBJ1-5, with D maybe TRBD1 (5 bases). The CDR3 spans 14 residues. V dropped 3 bases and J dropped 7 bases, with 13 bases sitting between them. Germline loops: CDR1 MNHEY, CDR2 SMNVEV (reference sequence). Here the CDR3 reads CASSFVQGGQPQHF. The DNA of the CDR3 is TGTGCCAGCAGTTTTGTCCAGGGTGGGCAGCCCCAGCATTTT.

The chain is built from TRBV7-9 and TRBJ2-5; TRBD1 is a possible D gene (5 bases). This CDR3 comprises 15 residues. The ends were cut back, 5 bases at V and 1 base at J, with 14 bases in the middle. Germline values: CDR1 SEHNR, CDR2 FQNEAQ (reference sequence). The CDR3 bases are TGTGCCAGCAGCGGAAATAGACAGTCCCAAGAGACCCAGTACTTC. Residues: CASSGNRQSQETQYF.

The chain carries TRBV10-1 and TRBJ2-3, with 9 positions matching TRBD1. Germline-derived CDR1 and CDR2 are WNHNN and SYGVQD (reference sequence). The CDR3 loop spans 16 amino acids. With V trimmed by 3 bases and J by 1 base, 5 bases remained unmatched. The CDR3 bases are TGCGCCAGCAGTGATCAAAGACAGGGGGGCACAGATACGCAGTATTTT. This encodes CASSDQRQGGTDTQYF.

The chain employs TRBV28 and TRBJ2-1, with 7 nucleotides matching TRBD1. Germline assignment: CDR1 MDHEN and CDR2 SYDVKM. J was trimmed by 9 bases and V by 1 base; bases with no gene match: 12. The length of the CDR3 is 16 residues. This CDR3 reads CASSLYNRGQKGEQFF. CDR3 DNA: TGTGCCAGCAGTTTATATAACAGGGGCCAAAAAGGTGAGCAGTTCTTC. Combining the CDR3 with reference TRBV28 and TRBJ2-1 gives the whole variable domain DVKVTQSSRYLVKRTGEKVFLECVQDMDHENMFWYRQDPGLGLRLIYFSYDVKMKEKGDIPEGYSVSREKKERFSLILESASTNQTSMYLCASSLYNRGQKGEQFFGPGTRLTVL.

The chain combines TRBV19 with TRBJ1-2; perhaps TRBD1 as D (6 bases). CDR1 LNHDA and CDR2 SQIVND come from the germline V gene (reference sequence). The V and J ends lost 5 bases and 6 bases respectively, with 10 bases between them. CDR3 length: 12 residues. The CDR3 DNA follows: TGTGCCAGTAGTTCCAAGGGGGATGGCTACACCTTC. It translates to CASSSKGDGYTF.

The chain carries TRBV5-1 and TRBJ1-2, with 7 bases lining up with TRBD1. CDR1 SGHRS and CDR2 YFSETQ come from the germline V gene. This CDR3 is built from 14 residues. Trimming took 2 bases from V and 8 from J; bases not matched to a gene: 9. The CDR3 region is CASSFVGTVNGYTF. CDR3 sequence (DNA): TGCGCCAGCAGCTTCGTCGGGACAGTAAACGGCTACACCTTC. Complete variable domain (other parts from reference TRBV5-1 and TRBJ1-2): KAGVTQTPRYLIKTRGQQVTLSCSPISGHRSVSWYQQTPGQGLQFLFEYFSETQRNKGNFPGRFSGRQFSNSRSEMNVSTLELGDSALYLCASSFVGTVNGYTFGSGTRLTVV.

The chain has TRBV5-1 and TRBJ2-7; tentatively, D is TRBD2 (6 bases). The CDR3 length is 15 residues. Trimming took off 4 bases at V and 2 bases at J, with 16 bases between the two ends. Germline CDR1 and CDR2: SGHRS and YFSETQ. This chain's CDR3 is CASSERAPGPYEQYF. The CDR3 DNA follows: TGCGCCAGCAGCGAGCGGGCCCCGGGCCCCTACGAGCAGTACTTC.

The chain links TRBV11-2 to TRBJ1-1; no clear D. The V end lost 2 bases, the J end lost 1 base, and 14 bases lay between the germline ends. The CDR3 runs to 16 residues. Germline loops: CDR1 SGHAT, CDR2 FQNNGV. CDR3 protein: CASSLKWGETNTEAFF. CDR3 nucleotide sequence: TGTGCCAGCAGCTTAAAATGGGGAGAGACGAACACTGAAGCTTTCTTT.

This clone was recorded at least ten times. V and J are TRBV15 and TRBJ2-1; a possible D gene is TRBD2 (6 bases). V was pared by 3 bases and J by 0 bases, with 12 bases between. The CDR3 runs to 16 residues. CDR1 and CDR2 (germline): LNHNV, YYDKDF (reference sequence). Written as DNA, the CDR3 is TGTGCCACCAGCAGCGGGACTTCGAGCTCCTACAATGAGCAGTTCTTC. Its protein is CATSSGTSSSYNEQFF.

The gene calls are TRBV9 and TRBJ2-2, with TRBD2 matching 7 bases. J gave up 4 bases and V 9 bases, and 12 bases lay outside the gene matches. Per germline, CDR1 SGDLS and CDR2 YYNGEE. The CDR3 loop spans 15 amino acids. CDR3 protein: CATGTATSATGELFF. The CDR3 DNA follows: TGTGCCACCGGGACGGCCACTAGCGCCACCGGGGAGCTGTTTTTT.

The gene calls are TRBV7-9 and TRBJ2-6; 9 positions match TRBD1. The CDR3 has 18 residues. Trimming removed 1 base from V and 4 bases from J; junction bases left unmatched: 8. Germline V gives CDR1 SEHNR, CDR2 FQNEAQ (reference sequence). CDR3 sequence: CASSLVGWTGAGANVLTF. CDR3 nucleotides: TGTGCCAGCAGCTTAGTAGGGTGGACAGGGGCCGGGGCCAACGTCCTGACTTTC.

This clone was picked up one time. The chain uses TRBV27 and TRBJ1-1, with D maybe TRBD1 (5 bases). The CDR3 is made up of 13 amino acids. The V gene's germline CDR1 is MNHEY and CDR2 SMNVEV (reference sequence). V was pared by 4 bases and J by 2 bases, with 8 bases between. The CDR3 sequence: CASSWGGNTEAFF. In DNA form, the CDR3 reads TGTGCCAGCAGTTGGGGGGGAAACACTGAAGCTTTCTTT.

This clone was seen once. In nucleotides, the CDR3 is TGTGCCAGCAGCCAGACACGAGGGACCGGGGAGCTGTTTTTT. Protein sequence: CASSQTRGTGELFF. The chain carries TRBV3-1 (or the pseudogene TRBV3-2) and TRBJ2-2; possible D gene TRBD2, 5 bases. The V end was cut by 3 bases, the J end by 5 bases, with 10 bases between. CDR1 and CDR2 (germline): LGHDT, YNNKEL (reference sequence). CDR3 length equals 14 residues.

V is TRBV24-1 and J is TRBJ1-3, with D possibly TRBD1 on 6 matching bases. V was trimmed by 7 bases and J by 0 bases, leaving 12 bases between them. The CDR3 loop spans 15 amino acids. In germline, CDR1 is KGHDR, CDR2 SFDVKD. In DNA form, the CDR3 reads TGTGCCACCAGCGATACCAGGGGCTCTGGAAACACCATATATTTT. Its protein product is CATSDTRGSGNTIYF.

The chain uses TRBV6-1 and TRBJ1-1; D may be TRBD1 (6 bases). CDR1 is MNHNS and CDR2 is SASEGT in the germline V gene. Trimming stripped 5 bases from V and 3 bases from J, with 10 bases between. This CDR3 region has 13 residues. The DNA for the CDR3 is TGTGCCAGCAGTTTGGACAGCGACACTGAAGCTTTCTTT. It is translated as CASSLDSDTEAFF.

This clone was seen only once. This chain joins TRBV3-1 (or the pseudogene TRBV3-2) and TRBJ1-3; D unresolved. Germline assignment: CDR1 LGHDT and CDR2 YNNKEL (reference sequence). V was clipped by 3 bases and J by 0 bases, with 15 bases between them. The CDR3 extends over 17 amino acids. The CDR3 sequence is CASSQALGGSSGNTIYF. The CDR3 DNA reads as TGTGCCAGCAGCCAGGCCCTTGGCGGGAGCTCTGGAAACACCATATATTTT.

This clone was picked up a small number of times. This chain uses TRBV11-3 with TRBJ2-1, with 10 bases matching TRBD2. The J segment lost 8 bases and the V segment lost 1 base, leaving 14 bases of the junction unmatched. This CDR3 contains 18 residues. CDR1 is SGHNT, CDR2 YENEEA, per germline. Here the CDR3 reads CASSLGDRLAGDRDEQFF. In DNA, the CDR3 is TGTGCCAGCAGCTTAGGGGACCGTCTAGCGGGAGATAGGGATGAGCAGTTCTTC. Looking up the rest from reference TRBV11-3 and TRBJ2-1 gives the full variable domain: EAGVVQSPRYKIIEKKQPVAFWCNPISGHNTLYWYLQNLGQGPELLIRYENEEAVDDSQLPKDRFSAERLKGVDSTLKIQPAELGDSAVYLCASSLGDRLAGDRDEQFFGPGTRLTVL.

The rearrangement uses TRBV21-1 and TRBJ2-1; the table's D call, TRBD2, has no DNA check behind it. TRBV21-1 is a documented pseudogene. The CDR3 runs 15 residues. This CDR3 is CASSPTSGSYNEQFF. The CDR3 DNA sequence: TGTGCCAGCAGCCCTACTAGCGGGTCCTACAATGAGCAGTTCTTC.